This is a list of T cell receptor beta chains from one sample in a study of blood T cell repertoires in COVID-19. TCRdb keeps only in-frame clones here, not all; method: immunoSEQ multiplex PCR. The sample records roughly 300,000 clones, roughly 86% being singletons. Material for sequencing was peripheral blood. The receptors derive from a woman between 45 and 60 years old with acute or convalescent COVID-19. Both conserved end residues are part of each CDR3. Each record gives: clone size, CDR3 length, V gene, D gene, J gene, CDR3 protein, CDR3 DNA. A D gene is named only where the DNA matches it firmly. Only some rows state a clone size, as once, few, many or a class for expanded clones.

-	14	TRBV28	-	TRBJ2-7	CASSLGGLGGEQYF	TGTGCCAGCTCGTTAGGAGGGCTGGGGGGTGAGCAGTACTTC
few	12	TRBV2	TRBD1	TRBJ2-7	CASTGTGYEQYF	TGTGCCAGTACCGGGACAGGCTACGAGCAGTACTTC
once	15	TRBV7-9	TRBD1	TRBJ1-5	CASSRGQGWNQPQHF	TGTGCCAGCAGCCGGGGACAGGGTTGGAATCAGCCCCAGCATTTT
-	15	TRBV2	-	TRBJ1-1	CASSALGGGNTEAFF	TGTGCCAGCAGCGCACTAGGGGGGGGGAACACTGAAGCTTTCTTT
-	15	TRBV3-1/TRBV3-2	TRBD2	TRBJ2-7	CASSLSSGSSYEQYF	TGTGCCAGCAGCCTTTCTAGCGGGAGCTCCTACGAGCAGTACTTC
-	14	TRBV21-1	-	TRBJ1-1	CAGLKTGMRSEAFF	TGTGCCGGCCTAAAGACAGGGATGAGGTCTGAAGCTTTCTTT
-	15	TRBV24-1	-	TRBJ2-1	CATSDLAGPNHEQFF	TGTGCCACCAGTGATTTGGCTGGGCCCAACCATGAGCAGTTCTTC
-	14	TRBV10-3	-	TRBJ2-7	CAVDYLGQSNEQYF	TGTGCCGTCGATTACCTCGGACAGAGTAACGAGCAGTACTTC
once	14	TRBV6-6	-	TRBJ1-6	CASSSQGGNSPLHF	TGTGCCAGCAGTTCGCAGGGCGGCAATTCACCCCTCCACTTT
-	13	TRBV7-3	TRBD2	TRBJ2-7	CASSSGLAGVQYF	TGTGCCAGCAGCTCCGGACTAGCGGGAGTCCAGTACTTC
-	14	TRBV5-1	TRBD2	TRBJ2-2	CASGLAGGTGELFF	TGCGCCAGCGGCCTAGCGGGAGGGACCGGGGAGCTGTTTTTT
-	15	TRBV6-4	TRBD1	TRBJ1-6	CASSLRTGVNSPLHF	TGTGCCAGCAGCCTCCGGACAGGGGTTAATTCACCCCTCCACTTT
-	17	TRBV30	TRBD1	TRBJ1-3	CAWSAWGQGARGNTIYF	TGTGCCTGGAGCGCCTGGGGACAGGGGGCGCGTGGAAACACCATATATTTT
-	16	TRBV24-1	TRBD1	TRBJ2-3	CATSEWDRVLGDTQYF	TGTGCCACCAGTGAATGGGACAGGGTCCTCGGGGATACGCAGTATTTT
-	12	TRBV2	-	TRBJ1-1	CASSGTVTEAFF	TGTGCCAGCAGTGGAACAGTCACTGAAGCTTTCTTT
-	15	TRBV18	TRBD1	TRBJ1-1	CASSLGIGQGAEAFF	TGTGCCAGCTCACTCGGGATAGGACAGGGGGCCGAAGCTTTCTTT
-	14	TRBV23-1	-	TRBJ1-4	CASSPGGTNEKLFF	TGCGCCAGCAGTCCAGGAGGAACTAATGAAAAACTGTTTTTT
-	16	TRBV11-2	-	TRBJ2-1	CASSFSLGAAYNEQFF	TGTGCCAGCAGCTTTTCATTAGGGGCCGCCTACAATGAGCAGTTCTTC
few	15	TRBV19	TRBD1	TRBJ2-7	CASSITGTGSYEQYF	TGTGCCAGTAGTATAACCGGGACAGGGTCCTACGAGCAGTACTTC
-	13	TRBV27	-	TRBJ1-5	CASGPSRGQPQHF	TGTGCCAGCGGACCGAGCAGGGGTCAGCCCCAGCATTTT
-	16	TRBV19	-	TRBJ1-2	CASSIDLEGLVYGYTF	TGTGCCAGTAGTATAGATCTGGAGGGGCTCGTCTATGGCTACACCTTC
-	16	TRBV2	TRBD1	TRBJ2-6	CASRDRAFSGANVLTF	TGTGCCAGCCGGGACAGGGCGTTCTCTGGGGCCAACGTCCTGACTTTC
-	16	TRBV19	-	TRBJ1-4	CASRWRETATNEKLFF	TGTGCCAGTAGGTGGAGGGAAACAGCAACTAATGAAAAACTGTTTTTT
few	16	TRBV18	-	TRBJ2-4	CASSPKDSLAKNIQYF	TGTGCCAGCTCACCCAAGGACAGTCTAGCCAAAAACATTCAGTACTTC
once	16	TRBV5-5	TRBD2	TRBJ2-3	CASSSTGTSGTDTQYF	TGTGCCAGCAGCTCGACCGGGACTAGCGGCACAGATACGCAGTATTTT
-	17	TRBV7-2	TRBD1	TRBJ2-3	CASSQNAQGARAYTQYF	TGTGCCAGCAGCCAAAACGCCCAGGGGGCTAGGGCATATACGCAGTATTTT
once	16	TRBV5-1	TRBD2	TRBJ2-1	CASSLPGTSGSGEQFF	TGCGCCAGCAGCTTGCCCGGGACTAGCGGGAGCGGCGAGCAGTTCTTC
-	18	TRBV27	TRBD1	TRBJ1-6	CASSLYPSTGVYNSPLHF	TGTGCCAGCAGTTTATATCCCTCGACAGGGGTTTATAATTCACCCCTCCACTTT
-	14	TRBV9	-	TRBJ1-5	CASSVTGINQPQHF	TGTGCCAGCAGCGTAACAGGGATCAATCAGCCCCAGCATTTT
-	15	TRBV5-4	TRBD1	TRBJ2-5	CASSSAKTGSETQYF	TGTGCCAGCAGCTCAGCAAAGACAGGGTCGGAGACCCAGTACTTC
-	15	TRBV28	-	TRBJ1-5	CASSLWKGSNQPQHF	TGTGCCAGCAGTTTATGGAAGGGGAGCAATCAGCCCCAGCATTTT
-	15	TRBV6-4	TRBD2	TRBJ2-1	CASSPIAGAYNEQFF	TGTGCCAGCAGCCCCATAGCGGGAGCGTACAATGAGCAGTTCTTC
few	15	TRBV7-2	TRBD2	TRBJ2-7	CASIPVSGSHYEQYF	TGTGCCAGCATTCCGGTCAGCGGGAGCCACTACGAGCAGTACTTC
-	18	TRBV5-4	-	TRBJ2-3	CASSGWAYSILSTDTQYF	TGTGCCAGCAGCGGGTGGGCATACTCTATCTTAAGCACAGATACGCAGTATTTT
-	17	TRBV19	-	TRBJ1-1	CASSIWGWGPQNTEAFF	TGTGCCAGTAGTATTTGGGGCTGGGGGCCTCAGAACACTGAAGCTTTCTTT
-	16	TRBV5-1	TRBD1	TRBJ2-5	CASSGGTGGPQETQYF	TGCGCCAGCAGCGGTGGGACAGGGGGTCCCCAAGAGACCCAGTACTTC
few	14	TRBV10-3	TRBD1	TRBJ2-1	CAISDGTVYNEQFF	TGTGCCATCAGCGATGGGACAGTCTACAATGAGCAGTTCTTC
-	14	TRBV28	TRBD2	TRBJ2-7	CASSPGTRNREQYF	TGTGCCAGCAGTCCCGGGACTAGGAATCGCGAGCAGTACTTC
-	14	TRBV27	-	TRBJ2-2	CASSPLDGTGELFF	TGTGCCAGCAGCCCCCTAGACGGCACCGGGGAGCTGTTTTTT
-	17	TRBV25-1	TRBD2	TRBJ2-3	CASRALLAGRSPDTQYF	TGTGCCAGTCGCGCGTTGCTAGCGGGCCGGAGTCCAGATACGCAGTATTTT
-	14	TRBV7-9	-	TRBJ2-1	CASSFIATYNEQFF	TGTGCCAGCAGCTTTATAGCTACCTACAATGAGCAGTTCTTC
-	19	TRBV19	TRBD2	TRBJ2-3	CASSTSLYPGLDFADTQYF	TGTGCCAGTAGTACATCTCTTTACCCGGGACTAGATTTCGCAGATACGCAGTATTTT